Each of the 23 T cell receptor beta chains below was sequenced from the same sample in a study of CD8 T cells in ankylosing spondylitis. TCRdb re-called the 5' RACE reads with MiXCR, one entry per CDR3 protein. Seen here are 350,000 or so distinct CDR3 sequences, about 15% observed once, and the top ten hold less than 1.1%. Sequences were obtained from blood, either unsorted or a sorted T cell fraction (not recorded which). Receptors were obtained from a male donor with ankylosing spondylitis or in good health (not recorded which).

This clonotype was detected only a few times. The chain is built from TRBV12-3 or TRBV12-4 and TRBJ2-5; D might be TRBD2 (5 bases). This CDR3 contains 13 residues. V dropped 5 bases and J dropped 5 bases, with 12 bases sitting between them. The CDR3 sequence is CASSPTRAETQYF. The CDR3 region has the DNA TGTGCCAGCAGTCCCACTAGGGCTGAGACCCAGTACTTC.

The V gene is TRBV2, the J gene TRBJ2-7; D ambiguous. V was shortened by 4 bases and J by 0 bases, with 13 bases between the two germline ends. The germline CDR1 and CDR2 sequences are SNHLY and FYNNEI. CDR3 size: 15 residues. DNA for the CDR3: TGTGCCAGCAGTGTGGGCAGTGCTATCTCCTACGAGCAGTACTTC. Amino acid sequence: CASSVGSAISYEQYF.

The chain carries TRBV6-5 and TRBJ2-2; D call uncertain. Germline loops: CDR1 MNHEY, CDR2 SVGAGI. CDR3 length equals 14 residues. Deletions cut 0 bases from V and 1 base from J, with 3 bases between. CDR3 coding DNA: TGTGCCAGCAGTTACTCTAGGAACACCGGGGAGCTGTTTTTT. Its protein product is CASSYSRNTGELFF.

The J gene is TRBJ2-1, the V gene TRBV20-1; 7 bases agree with TRBD2. V shed 3 bases, J shed 4 bases, and the junction held 9 bases outside the gene matches. CDR3 size: 15 residues. Germline-derived CDR1 and CDR2 are DFQATT and SNEGSKA (reference sequence). In DNA form, the CDR3 reads TGCAGTGCTAGTAAGGGGCCTAGCGGTTACAATGAGCAGTTCTTC. This translates into CSASKGPSGYNEQFF.

This clonotype was picked up a small number of times. This chain joins TRBV6-5 and TRBJ1-1, with D hard to call. V was clipped by 6 bases and J by 6 bases, with 8 bases between them. Germline CDR1 and CDR2: MNHEY and SVGAGI. CDR3 size: 11 residues. The CDR3: CASRRGPEAFF. CDR3 nucleotides: TGTGCCAGCAGACGCGGACCTGAAGCTTTCTTT.

The chain joins TRBV2 to TRBJ2-2, with 8 positions matching TRBD1. Germline assignment: CDR1 SNHLY and CDR2 FYNNEI. The CDR3 consists of 15 residues. Trimming removed 6 bases from V and 4 bases from J; junction bases left unmatched: 7. CDR3 DNA: TGTGCCAGCAGAGGACAGGGCGGCCTCACCGGGGAGCTGTTTTTT. Its translation is CASRGQGGLTGELFF.

The gene calls are TRBV28 and TRBJ1-1; 8 bases are a match to TRBD1. V lost 4 bases, J lost 9 bases, and 13 bases stayed unmatched. The CDR3 is made up of 15 amino acids. The germline V gene encodes CDR1 MDHEN and CDR2 SYDVKM. This chain's CDR3 is CASSSRGLSFRKAFF. The CDR3 DNA sequence: TGTGCCAGCAGTTCCAGGGGGCTATCCTTTAGGAAAGCTTTCTTT.

The chain uses TRBV20-1 and TRBJ2-7; possible D gene TRBD1, 6 bases. In germline, CDR1 is DFQATT, CDR2 SNEGSKA (reference sequence). V lost 0 bases and J lost 5, with 14 bases in between. The CDR3 length is 14 residues. The CDR3 DNA reads TGCAGTGCTAGAGATCTAACAGGGACCAACGAGCAGTACTTC. The encoded protein is CSARDLTGTNEQYF.

This clonotype was observed a handful of times. CDR3 protein: CSARGGTSSRNEQFF. In DNA, the CDR3 is TGCAGTGCTAGAGGAGGGACTAGCAGTAGGAATGAGCAGTTCTTC. This sequence joins TRBV20-1 and TRBJ2-1; 9 bases line up with TRBD2. The germline CDR1 and CDR2 sequences are DFQATT and SNEGSKA (reference sequence). Germline trimming cut 1 base from V and 7 bases from J; bases unmatched to any gene: 8. This CDR3 has 15 residues.

The rearrangement uses TRBV12-3 or TRBV12-4 and TRBJ2-5, with D perhaps TRBD2 (7 bases). The V end was cut by 6 bases, the J end by 5 bases, with 19 bases between. This CDR3 contains 15 residues. The CDR3, as DNA: TGTGCCAGCAGCCTCCGAGGGGGGGTGGTTGAGACCCAGTACTTC. Its protein is CASSLRGGVVETQYF.

V is TRBV5-1 and J is TRBJ2-5, with D perhaps given as TRBD1 or TRBD2 (5 bases each). Germline V gene lookup returns CDR1 SGHRS and CDR2 YFSETQ. The CDR3 extends over 15 amino acids. Trimming removed 2 bases at V and 4 bases at J, with 15 bases between. Written as DNA, the CDR3 is TGCGCCAGCAGCTTTTTAGGTGTTGGGGGAGAGACCCAGTACTTC. Its translation is CASSFLGVGGETQYF.

This clonotype was observed a few times. The rearrangement joins TRBV9 to TRBJ2-5; 10 bases fit TRBD2. The germline V gene encodes CDR1 SGDLS and CDR2 YYNGEE. Losses at the gene ends were 0 bases for V and 1 base for J; bases not matched to a gene: 6. The CDR3 has 17 residues. The CDR3 loop reads CASSVVPLAGFQETQYF. In DNA form, the CDR3 reads TGTGCCAGCAGCGTAGTCCCACTAGCGGGGTTCCAAGAGACCCAGTACTTC.

The CDR3 protein is CASSQAFLAGPQETQYF. In DNA form, the CDR3 reads TGTGCCAGCAGCCAAGCTTTCCTGGCGGGTCCACAAGAGACCCAGTACTTC. The V and J genes are TRBV3-1 and TRBJ2-5; TRBD2 might be the D (5 bases). The V and J ends lost 1 base and 2 bases respectively, with 17 bases between them. Germline CDR1 reads LGHDT; CDR2 reads YNNKEL (reference sequence). The CDR3 spans 17 residues.

In its sample, this clonotype was seen a few times. This CDR3 reads CSARDKDKNTGELFF. CDR3 in DNA: TGCAGTGCTAGAGATAAGGACAAGAACACCGGGGAGCTGTTTTTT. The rearrangement joins TRBV20-1 to TRBJ2-2; D possibly corresponds to TRBD1 (5 bases). V was shortened by 0 bases and J by 1 base, with 9 bases between the two germline ends. Germline lookup yields CDR1 DFQATT and CDR2 SNEGSKA (reference sequence). This CDR3 has 15 amino acids.

This clonotype was picked up a small number of times. The CDR3 DNA reads TGTGCCAGCAGCCAGACAGGATACAATCAGCCCCAGCATTTT. Amino acid sequence: CASSQTGYNQPQHF. The chain uses TRBV3-1 and TRBJ1-5; D may be TRBD1 (6 bases). Per the germline V gene, CDR1 is LGHDT and CDR2 is YNNKEL (reference sequence). The CDR3 covers 14 residues. V was trimmed by 3 bases and J by 3 bases, leaving 9 bases between them.

The genes are TRBV4-1 and TRBJ2-3; no reliable D call. Germline CDR1 reads MGHRA; CDR2 reads YSYEKL. V shed 1 base and J shed 5 bases, with 7 bases lying between them. CDR3 length equals 13 residues. This chain's CDR3 is CASSQVSGDTQYF. The DNA of the CDR3 is TGCGCCAGCAGCCAAGTCTCGGGAGATACGCAGTATTTT.

The rearrangement joins TRBV5-1 to TRBJ1-1; D call uncertain. CDR3 length equals 14 residues. Trimming took 3 bases from V and 10 from J, leaving 19 bases between them. The V gene's germline CDR1 is SGHRS and CDR2 YFSETQ. CDR3 amino acids: CASSSGAGGLGAFF. The CDR3 region has the DNA TGCGCCAGCAGCTCCGGCGCGGGAGGTCTGGGAGCTTTCTTT.

This clonotype has just a few counts. The chain links TRBV5-1 to TRBJ2-7; D unresolved. Germline CDR1 reads SGHRS; CDR2 reads YFSETQ. The CDR3 contains 15 residues. V gave up 5 bases and J gave up 3 bases, with 18 bases separating them. This CDR3 reads CASRRTLSPYYEQYF. The CDR3 region has the DNA TGCGCCAGCAGGCGTACTCTATCACCCTACTACGAGCAGTACTTC.

This chain joins TRBV5-1 and TRBJ2-5; no reliable D call. This CDR3 contains 15 residues. Germline V gene data show CDR1 as SGHRS and CDR2 as YFSETQ. V lost 4 bases, J lost 5 bases, and 18 bases lay in between. The CDR3 region is CASSTWNKLQETQYF. In DNA, the CDR3 is TGCGCCAGCAGCACCTGGAACAAGCTTCAGGAGACCCAGTACTTC.

This chain links TRBV20-1 with TRBJ2-3, with D possibly matching TRBD2 (6 bases). Looked up from germline, CDR1 is DFQATT and CDR2 is SNEGSKA (reference sequence). The CDR3 is 14 residues long. With 4 bases removed from V and 1 base from J, the gap between germline ends came to 12 bases. The CDR3 region has the DNA TGCAGTGCTATGGGAGGTAGCGGCACAGATACGCAGTATTTT. Translated: CSAMGGSGTDTQYF.

V gene TRBV5-1 combines with J gene TRBJ1-5; D gene unclear. The CDR3 has 15 residues. Germline V gene lookup returns CDR1 SGHRS and CDR2 YFSETQ. V was trimmed by 0 bases and J by 1 base, leaving 8 bases between them. The CDR3 DNA reads TGCGCCAGCAGCTTGGCCTACGGGAGCAATCAGCCCCAGCATTTT. Translated: CASSLAYGSNQPQHF.

This chain links TRBV27 with TRBJ2-1; TRBD2 is a possible D gene (6 bases). Germline CDR1 MNHEY, CDR2 SMNVEV (reference sequence). This CDR3 has 14 amino acids. Between the trimmed V and J ends, which lost 2 bases and 4 bases, there was a span of 9 bases. The CDR3 here is CASSLGRGYNEQFF. In DNA form, the CDR3 reads TGTGCCAGCAGTTTAGGACGGGGGTACAATGAGCAGTTCTTC.

This clonotype was recorded a few times. V is TRBV5-1 and J is TRBJ2-3, with D maybe TRBD1 (5 bases). Trimming took 6 bases from V and 0 from J, leaving 11 bases between them. Germline CDR1 reads SGHRS; CDR2 reads YFSETQ. There are 14 residues in the CDR3. Written as DNA, the CDR3 is TGCGCCAGCACCGAAGGGGTTAGCACAGATACGCAGTATTTT. Protein product: CASTEGVSTDTQYF.